Below are 24 T cell receptor beta chains sequenced from a single sample in a study of Graves' ophthalmopathy and Graves' hyperthyroidism listed by TCRdb under 2018. Sequencing instrument: Illumina HiSeq 2000. TCR beta CDR3 regions were amplified from RNA transcripts for repertoire sequencing. The first round was an RT-PCR using HTBI primers with the Qiagen OneStep RT-PCR kit, and this first round was followed by a second-round multiplex PCR, then size selection and purification. TCRdb took the public reads, trimmed them with fastp at Q25, ran MiXCR for clone calling and kept in-frame beta chains. Identical CDR3 proteins give one entry, which carries the most common genes and DNA. Counted in this sample were 650,000 to 900,000 distinct CDR3 sequences; 35% to 50% of them appeared once. The ten largest clones capture 44% of the sample. Input material: peripheral blood. The receptors stem from an adult man with Graves' ophthalmopathy.

This clonotype has a handful of counts. The chain uses TRBV9 and TRBJ1-3; D gene ambiguous. This CDR3 is built from 14 residues. Looked up from germline, CDR1 is SGDLS and CDR2 is YYNGEE. Trimming stripped 2 bases from V and 7 bases from J, with 13 bases between. The CDR3 is CASSVSDERNTIYF. The CDR3, as DNA: TGTGCCAGCAGCGTTTCGGACGAACGGAACACCATATATTTT.

The chain joins TRBV20-1 to TRBJ2-7; no clear D. CDR3 length: 12 residues. The germline CDR1 and CDR2 sequences are DFQATT and SNEGSKA (reference sequence). The ends were cut back, 0 bases at V and 3 bases at J, with 6 bases in the middle. The CDR3 coding sequence is TGCAGTGCTAGAGAGCATGACTACGAGCAGTACTTC. Translation: CSAREHDYEQYF.

This clonotype has only a few counts. The chain links TRBV10-3 to TRBJ2-2, with D tentatively TRBD1 (5 bases). V was shortened by 2 bases and J by 5 bases, with 12 bases between the two germline ends. The CDR3 extends over 15 amino acids. Germline CDR1 and CDR2: ENHRY and SYGVKD. The CDR3 sequence: CAISEPRQNTGELFF. The DNA for the CDR3 is TGTGCCATCAGTGAGCCTAGACAGAATACCGGGGAGCTGTTTTTT.

This clonotype has at least ten counts. V gene TRBV10-2 combines with J gene TRBJ1-2, with D perhaps TRBD1 (5 bases). This CDR3 spans 17 amino acids. The V gene lost 6 bases and the J gene lost 2 bases, with 22 bases spanning the gap. Germline assignment: CDR1 WSHSY and CDR2 SAAADI. This CDR3 reads CASSDLPIRTKNYGYTF. The CDR3 bases are TGCGCCAGCAGCGACCTCCCTATAAGGACAAAAAACTATGGCTACACCTTC.

This clonotype was seen more than once but under ten times. The CDR3 loop reads CAISESTSGRTGELFF. The CDR3 DNA is TGTGCCATCAGTGAGTCGACTAGCGGGAGGACCGGGGAGCTGTTTTTT. V is TRBV10-3 and J is TRBJ2-2; TRBD2 matches at 13 bases. This CDR3 is built from 16 residues. Germline trimming cut 0 bases from V and 5 bases from J; bases unmatched to any gene: 0. Germline lookup yields CDR1 ENHRY and CDR2 SYGVKD.

CDR3 DNA sequence: TGTGCCAGCTCACCTAGTTTAAGACAAGAGACCCAGTACTTC. Its protein product is CASSPSLRQETQYF. V and J are TRBV7-9 and TRBJ2-5; D is unresolved. Germline CDR1 and CDR2: SEHNR and FQNEAQ (reference sequence). This CDR3 comprises 14 residues. Trimming pared 8 bases from V and 2 bases from J, leaving 15 bases between.

This clonotype appeared many times. The gene calls are TRBV6-5 and TRBJ1-3; D remains ambiguous. Trimming stripped 7 bases from V and 4 bases from J, with 11 bases between. Germline V gene data show CDR1 as MNHEY and CDR2 as SVGAGI. This CDR3 region has 13 residues. The CDR3 DNA follows: TGTGCCAGCAAGGAAGGCAGCGGAAACACCATATATTTT. Its protein is CASKEGSGNTIYF.

V and J are TRBV25-1 and TRBJ1-1, with 7 bases aligning to TRBD1. Per the germline V gene, CDR1 is MGHDK and CDR2 is SYGVNS. The length of the CDR3 is 15 residues. Trimming removed 5 bases from V and 5 bases from J; junction bases left unmatched: 11. CDR3 in DNA: TGTGCCAGCAGTTACACTGACAGGGAGGGGACTGAAGCTTTCTTT. This gives the protein CASSYTDREGTEAFF.

In DNA, the CDR3 is TGTGCCAGCAGTCCCGACCTACGCCCTGAAGCTTTCTTT. Translating it yields CASSPDLRPEAFF. The chain has TRBV14 and TRBJ1-1, with D unresolved. V shed 6 bases and J shed 6 bases, with 14 bases lying between them. In germline, CDR1 is SGHDN, CDR2 FVKESK. This CDR3 has 13 amino acids.

The chain links TRBV29-1 to TRBJ2-5; tentative D call: TRBD2 (5 bases). Trimming took off 7 bases at V and 1 base at J, with 16 bases between the two ends. Looked up from germline, CDR1 is SQVTM and CDR2 is ANQGSEA. The length of the CDR3 is 14 residues. The CDR3 region has the DNA TGCAGCGGTAGCCCGGACTCCTCCCAAGAGACCCAGTACTTC. Amino acids: CSGSPDSSQETQYF.

The chain recombines TRBV7-9 with TRBJ1-4, with 7 bases lining up with TRBD1. Germline V gene lookup returns CDR1 SEHNR and CDR2 FQNEAQ (reference sequence). This CDR3 has 15 residues. V dropped 5 bases and J dropped 8; count of bases not matched to a gene: 11. The DNA of the CDR3 is TGTGCCAGCAGCCAACCTACAGGGGTCGCGGAAAAACTGTTTTTT. Translated: CASSQPTGVAEKLFF.

This clonotype was picked up a small number of times. The chain has TRBV7-9 and TRBJ2-2; D possibly corresponds to TRBD1 (6 bases). Trimming shortened V by 3 bases and J by 1 base, and 9 bases separated the two germline ends. CDR3 length: 15 amino acids. Looked up from germline, CDR1 is SEHNR and CDR2 is FQNEAQ (reference sequence). The CDR3 coding sequence is TGTGCCAGCAGCTTTGAAGGGGGGAACACCGGGGAGCTGTTTTTT. This sequence encodes CASSFEGGNTGELFF.

This clonotype was observed at least ten times. This chain connects TRBV7-8 to TRBJ1-6; D unresolved. V was cut by 1 base and J by 3 bases, with 7 bases left in between. Germline CDR1 SGHVS, CDR2 FQNEAQ. This CDR3 comprises 15 residues. The CDR3 loop is CASSLETGYNSPLHF. The CDR3 DNA reads as TGTGCCAGCAGCTTAGAAACGGGCTATAATTCACCCCTCCACTTT.

This chain connects TRBV7-9 to TRBJ1-2; TRBD1 agrees at 9 bases. With V trimmed by 0 bases and J by 4 bases, 3 bases remained unmatched. The CDR3 is made up of 15 amino acids. Germline V gene sequence: CDR1 SEHNR, CDR2 FQNEAQ (reference sequence). The CDR3 reads CASSLAGTGSYGYTF. In DNA, the CDR3 is TGTGCCAGCAGCTTAGCCGGGACAGGGTCCTATGGCTACACCTTC.

This clonotype was seen repeatedly, ten times or more. The V call is TRBV7-6, the J call TRBJ1-5; no clear D gene. The V and J ends lost 2 bases and 2 bases respectively, with 16 bases between them. The CDR3 is made up of 17 amino acids. Per germline, CDR1 SGHVS and CDR2 FNYEAQ. CDR3 residues: CASSLNVAGRGNQPQHF. In DNA, the CDR3 is TGTGCCAGCAGCTTAAACGTCGCGGGGAGGGGCAATCAGCCCCAGCATTTT.

Comments on this clonotype: This CDR3 is missing its conserved last phenylalanine or tryptophan, likely due to a read error. No DNA is shown, since the ends of the CDR3 on it are uncertain; the CDR3 is the one TCRdb lists. The chain carries TRBV15 and TRBJ1-4. Looked up from germline, CDR1 is LNHNV and CDR2 is YYDKDF (reference sequence). 11 amino acids form the CDR3, both terminal residues included. CDR3 sequence: CATSRDQTAER.

The gene calls are TRBV9 and TRBJ2-7; tentative D call: TRBD2 (6 bases). V lost 0 bases and J 2 bases, leaving 9 bases between the germline ends. CDR1 is SGDLS, CDR2 YYNGEE, per germline. The CDR3 covers 14 residues. CDR3 region: CASSVGTTPYEQYF. The CDR3 bases are TGTGCCAGCAGCGTAGGGACTACCCCCTACGAGCAGTACTTC.

This clonotype was seen repeatedly, ten times or more. The chain carries TRBV29-1 and TRBJ2-7; D remains ambiguous. The CDR3 covers 13 residues. Per the germline V gene, CDR1 is SQVTM and CDR2 is ANQGSEA. V shed 3 bases and J shed 4 bases, with 13 bases lying between them. The CDR3 loop reads CSVEAAFGYEQYF. CDR3 nucleotides: TGCAGCGTTGAGGCAGCGTTCGGGTACGAGCAGTACTTC.

This clonotype has ten or more counts. This chain joins TRBV15 and TRBJ1-5; TRBD1 agrees at 12 bases. J gave up 2 bases and V 5 bases, and 4 bases lay outside the gene matches. The CDR3 is 16 amino acids. The germline V gene encodes CDR1 LNHNV and CDR2 YYDKDF (reference sequence). CDR3 sequence reads: CATSPWDRGRNQPQHF. CDR3 bases: TGTGCCACCAGCCCCTGGGACAGGGGGCGCAATCAGCCCCAGCATTTT.

This clonotype showed up just a few times. The chain joins TRBV5-1 to TRBJ1-2, with D perhaps matching TRBD1 (6 bases). CDR3 length equals 14 residues. CDR1 is SGHRS, CDR2 YFSETQ, per germline. V was pared by 2 bases and J by 4 bases, with 12 bases between. CDR3 in DNA: TGCGCCAGCAGCTTTCGGGGGCAAGGCTATGGCTACACCTTC. Amino acids: CASSFRGQGYGYTF.

Note on this clonotype: The junction departs from germline at one end; a sequencing error may be responsible. The V call is TRBV7-2, the J call TRBJ2-5, with 9 positions matching TRBD1. The CDR3 runs 14 residues. Germline V gene sequence: CDR1 SGHTA, CDR2 FQGNSA. The CDR3 DNA reads TGCGCCAGCAGGCCGGGGACAGGGTCAGAGACCCAGTACTTC. It yields the protein CASRPGTGSETQYF.

This clonotype was seen a few times. The chain recombines TRBV7-6 with TRBJ1-6; D perhaps matches TRBD1 (6 bases). V was trimmed by 1 base and J by 3 bases, leaving 16 bases between them. Germline values: CDR1 SGHVS, CDR2 FNYEAQ. This CDR3 spans 18 amino acids. CDR3 residues: CASSLVGGRLRYNSPLHF. CDR3 coding DNA: TGTGCCAGCAGCTTAGTAGGGGGGCGACTTCGCTATAATTCACCCCTCCACTTT.

The chain employs TRBV7-2 and TRBJ1-6; no definite D call. The ends were cut back, 5 bases at V and 0 bases at J, with 11 bases in the middle. In germline, CDR1 is SGHTA, CDR2 FQGNSA. The CDR3 length is 16 residues. The CDR3 protein is CASSQPQSSYNSPLHF. The DNA for the CDR3 is TGTGCCAGCAGCCAACCACAGAGCTCCTATAATTCACCCCTCCACTTT. The whole variable domain, filled in from reference TRBV7-2 and TRBJ1-6, reads GAGVSQSPSNKVTEKGKDVELRCDPISGHTALYWYRQSLGQGLEFLIYFQGNSAPDKSGLPSDRFSAERTGGSVSTLTIQRTQQEDSAVYLCASSQPQSSYNSPLHFGNGTRLTVT.

V is TRBV5-1 and J is TRBJ1-1; 12 nucleotides match TRBD1. From germline, CDR1 is SGHRS and CDR2 YFSETQ. This CDR3 is built from 16 residues. The V and J ends lost 8 bases and 0 bases, in that order; junction bases with no gene match: 8. The CDR3 loop reads CASTLGTGGMNTEAFF. CDR3 coding DNA: TGCGCCAGTACGTTGGGGACAGGGGGCATGAACACTGAAGCTTTCTTT.